A single sample is the source of the 5 T cell receptor beta chains below, sequenced in a study of PD-1 blockade in mismatch repair-deficient tumors. Measured with immunoSEQ multiplex PCR; TCRdb has only the in-frame clones, and not every one. The repertoire has 40,000 or so clones, 75% to 85% of them found once; the top ten carry roughly 22%. The sequencing here drew on peripheral blood, taken 4 weeks after starting pembrolizumab. The receptors come from an adult with mismatch repair-deficient cancer.

V gene TRBV2 combines with J gene TRBJ1-3, with TRBD1 matching over 8 bases. The V segment lost 5 bases and the J segment 0 bases; nucleotides outside the gene matches: 3. Germline V gene sequence: CDR1 SNHLY, CDR2 FYNNEI. The CDR3 totals 15 residues. The CDR3 loop is CASSKDRDSGNTIYF. The CDR3 DNA is TGTGCCAGCAGTAAGGACAGGGACTCTGGAAACACCATATATTTT.

This clone turned up a few times. This chain links TRBV25-1 with TRBJ2-5; D is possibly TRBD1 (5 bases). Germline CDR1 is MGHDK and CDR2 is SYGVNS. Trimming cost V 2 bases and J 2 bases, with 12 bases left between them. This CDR3 has 15 amino acids. CDR3 in amino acids: CASSEHWGSQETQYF. Here the CDR3 DNA reads TGTGCCAGCAGTGAACACTGGGGCAGTCAAGAGACCCAGTACTTC.

The chain uses TRBV7-2 and TRBJ2-7, with TRBD2 matching over 7 bases. The CDR3 extends over 14 amino acids. The germline CDR1 and CDR2 sequences are SGHTA and FQGNSA. V lost 9 bases and J lost 5; bases outside the gene matches: 13. CDR3 DNA sequence: TGTGCCAGTCTGTTCTGGCGGGAGTTACACGAGCAGTACTTC. Its protein is CASLFWRELHEQYF. Supplemented by reference TRBV7-2 and TRBJ2-7, the full variable domain reads GAGVSQSPSNKVTEKGKDVELRCDPISGHTALYWYRQSLGQGLEFLIYFQGNSAPDKSGLPSDRFSAERTGGSVSTLTIQRTQQEDSAVYLCASLFWRELHEQYFGPGTRLTVT.

The V and J genes are TRBV9 and TRBJ2-2, with unresolved D. V was shortened by 3 bases and J by 4 bases, with 10 bases between the two germline ends. The V gene's germline CDR1 is SGDLS and CDR2 YYNGEE. This CDR3 comprises 14 residues. The DNA of the CDR3 is TGTGCCAGCAGCGCGTTGCTGGGCACCGGGGAGCTGTTTTTT. Translated, it gives CASSALLGTGELFF.

CDR3 sequence (DNA): TGTGCCAGCATGGGGGGCAGGGACTATGGCTACACCTTC. Translated, it gives CASMGGRDYGYTF. The chain uses TRBV25-1 and TRBJ1-2; TRBD1 is a possible D gene (6 bases). Germline CDR1 reads MGHDK; CDR2 reads SYGVNS. V was shortened by 7 bases and J by 3 bases, with 12 bases between the two germline ends. This CDR3 contains 13 residues.